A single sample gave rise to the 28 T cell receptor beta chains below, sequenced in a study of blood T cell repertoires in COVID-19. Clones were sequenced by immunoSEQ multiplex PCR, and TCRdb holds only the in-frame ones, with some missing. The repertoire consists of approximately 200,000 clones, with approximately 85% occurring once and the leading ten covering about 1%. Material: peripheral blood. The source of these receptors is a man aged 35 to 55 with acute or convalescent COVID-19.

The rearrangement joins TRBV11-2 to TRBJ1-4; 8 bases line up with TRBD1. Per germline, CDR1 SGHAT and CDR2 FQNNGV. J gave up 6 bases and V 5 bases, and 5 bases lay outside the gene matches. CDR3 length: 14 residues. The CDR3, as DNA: TGTGCCAGCAGCCCGACAGGGGTCTATGAAAAACTGTTTTTT. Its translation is CASSPTGVYEKLFF.

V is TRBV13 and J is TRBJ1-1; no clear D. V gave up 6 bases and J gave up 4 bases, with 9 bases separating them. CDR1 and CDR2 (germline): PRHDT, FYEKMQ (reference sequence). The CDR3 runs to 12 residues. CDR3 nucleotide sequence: TGTGCCAGCAGTTTGCGGGGCACTGAAGCTTTCTTT. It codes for CASSLRGTEAFF. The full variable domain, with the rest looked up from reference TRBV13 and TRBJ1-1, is AAGVIQSPRHLIKEKRETATLKCYPIPRHDTVYWYQQGPGQDPQFLISFYEKMQSDKGSIPDRFSAQQFSDYHSELNMSSLELGDSALYFCASSLRGTEAFFGQGTRLTVV.

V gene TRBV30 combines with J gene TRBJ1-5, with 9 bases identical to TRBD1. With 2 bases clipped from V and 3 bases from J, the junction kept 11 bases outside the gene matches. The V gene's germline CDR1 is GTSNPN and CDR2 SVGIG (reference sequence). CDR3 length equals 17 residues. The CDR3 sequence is CAWSSLRQGGLNQPQHF. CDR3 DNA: TGTGCCTGGAGTTCTCTTCGACAGGGGGGTCTCAATCAGCCCCAGCATTTT.

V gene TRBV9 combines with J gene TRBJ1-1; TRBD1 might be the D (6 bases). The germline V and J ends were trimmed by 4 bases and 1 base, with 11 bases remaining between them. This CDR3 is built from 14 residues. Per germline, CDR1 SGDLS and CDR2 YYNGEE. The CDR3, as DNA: TGTGCCAGCAGCCCGAAGACAGGGAACACTGAAGCTTTCTTT. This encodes CASSPKTGNTEAFF.

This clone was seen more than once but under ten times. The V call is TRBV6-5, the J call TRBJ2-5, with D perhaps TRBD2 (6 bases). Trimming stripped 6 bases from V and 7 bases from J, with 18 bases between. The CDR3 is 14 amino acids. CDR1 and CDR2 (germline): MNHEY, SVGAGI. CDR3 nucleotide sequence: TGTGCCAGCAGGCGGGACTCACCTTTCGGGACCCAGTACTTC. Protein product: CASRRDSPFGTQYF.

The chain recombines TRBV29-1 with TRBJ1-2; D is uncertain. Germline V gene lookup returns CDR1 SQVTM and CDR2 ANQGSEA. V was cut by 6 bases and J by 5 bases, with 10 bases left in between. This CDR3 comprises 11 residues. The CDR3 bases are TGCAGCGTCTTTCAGTTTTATGGCTACACCTTC. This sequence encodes CSVFQFYGYTF.

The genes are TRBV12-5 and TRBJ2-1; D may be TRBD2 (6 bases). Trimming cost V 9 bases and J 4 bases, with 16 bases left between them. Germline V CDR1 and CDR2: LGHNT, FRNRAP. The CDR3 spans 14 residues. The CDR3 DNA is TGTGCTAGCTTGGAGGCGGAGGGGTACAATGAGCAGTTCTTC. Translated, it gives CASLEAEGYNEQFF.

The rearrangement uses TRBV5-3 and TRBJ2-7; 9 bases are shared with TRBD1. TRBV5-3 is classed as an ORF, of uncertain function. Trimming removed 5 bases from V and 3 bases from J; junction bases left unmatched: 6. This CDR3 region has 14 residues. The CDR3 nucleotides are TGTGCCAGAAGGCTACAGGGGGCAAGCTACGAGCAGTACTTC. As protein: CARRLQGASYEQYF.

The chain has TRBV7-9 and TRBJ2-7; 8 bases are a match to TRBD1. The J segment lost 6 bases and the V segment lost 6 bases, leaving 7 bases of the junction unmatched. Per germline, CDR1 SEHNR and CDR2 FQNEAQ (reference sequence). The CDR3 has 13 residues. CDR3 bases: TGTGCCAGCAGTCCGGACAGGGTACGCGAGCAGTACTTC. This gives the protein CASSPDRVREQYF.

The CDR3 region is CASTVRVSHEQYF. CDR3 DNA sequence: TGCGCCAGCACGGTCAGGGTTTCCCACGAGCAGTACTTC. The chain couples TRBV5-1 to TRBJ2-7; D possibly corresponds to TRBD1 (5 bases). The CDR3 runs 13 residues. Germline V CDR1 and CDR2: SGHRS, YFSETQ. V was trimmed by 6 bases and J by 5 bases, leaving 15 bases between them.

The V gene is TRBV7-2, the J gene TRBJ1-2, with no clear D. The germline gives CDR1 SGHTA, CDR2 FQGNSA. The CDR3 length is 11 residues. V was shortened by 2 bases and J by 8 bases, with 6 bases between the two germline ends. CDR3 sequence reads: CASSLLGGYTF. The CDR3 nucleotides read TGTGCCAGCAGCTTACTGGGCGGCTACACCTTC.

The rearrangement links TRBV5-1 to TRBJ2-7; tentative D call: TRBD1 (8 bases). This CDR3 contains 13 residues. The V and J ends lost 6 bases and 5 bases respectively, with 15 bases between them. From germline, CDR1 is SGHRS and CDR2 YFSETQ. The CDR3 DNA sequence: TGCGCCAGCAAGGTACAGGGGGGGGACGAGCAGTACTTC. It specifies CASKVQGGDEQYF.

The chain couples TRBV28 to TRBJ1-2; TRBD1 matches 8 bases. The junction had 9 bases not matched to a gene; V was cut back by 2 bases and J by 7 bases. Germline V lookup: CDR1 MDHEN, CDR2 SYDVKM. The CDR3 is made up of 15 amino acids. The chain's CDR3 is CASSLISGQGSGYTF. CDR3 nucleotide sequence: TGTGCCAGCAGTTTAATTAGTGGACAGGGCTCTGGCTACACCTTC.

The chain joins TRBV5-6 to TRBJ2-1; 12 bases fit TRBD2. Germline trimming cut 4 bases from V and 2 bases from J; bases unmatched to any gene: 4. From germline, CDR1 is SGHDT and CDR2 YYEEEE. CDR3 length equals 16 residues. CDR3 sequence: CASSIWTSGAYNEQFF. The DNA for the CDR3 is TGTGCCAGCAGCATCTGGACTAGCGGGGCCTACAATGAGCAGTTCTTC.

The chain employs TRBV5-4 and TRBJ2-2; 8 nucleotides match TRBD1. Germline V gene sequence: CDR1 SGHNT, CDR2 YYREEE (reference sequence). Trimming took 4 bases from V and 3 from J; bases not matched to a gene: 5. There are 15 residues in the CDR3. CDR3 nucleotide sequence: TGTGCCAGCAGCGTGGACAGGGTCGACACCGGGGAGCTGTTTTTT. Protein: CASSVDRVDTGELFF.

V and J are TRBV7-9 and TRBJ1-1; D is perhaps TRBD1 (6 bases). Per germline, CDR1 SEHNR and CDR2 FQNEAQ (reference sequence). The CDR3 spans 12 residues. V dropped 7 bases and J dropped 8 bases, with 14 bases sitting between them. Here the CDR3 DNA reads TGTGCCAGCACCCTAGGGGGAGGGGAAGCTTTCTTT. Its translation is CASTLGGGEAFF.

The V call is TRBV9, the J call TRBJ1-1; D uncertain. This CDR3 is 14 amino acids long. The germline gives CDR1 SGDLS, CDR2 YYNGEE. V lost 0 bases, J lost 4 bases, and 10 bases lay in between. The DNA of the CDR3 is TGTGCCAGCAGCGTAGACCCGGCGGTCACTGAAGCTTTCTTT. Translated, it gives CASSVDPAVTEAFF.

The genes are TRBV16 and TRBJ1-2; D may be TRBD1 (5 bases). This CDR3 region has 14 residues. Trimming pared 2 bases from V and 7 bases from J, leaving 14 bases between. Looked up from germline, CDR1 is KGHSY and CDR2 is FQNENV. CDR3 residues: CASSQGRGALGYTF. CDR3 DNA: TGTGCCAGCAGCCAAGGCCGTGGGGCGCTTGGCTACACCTTC.

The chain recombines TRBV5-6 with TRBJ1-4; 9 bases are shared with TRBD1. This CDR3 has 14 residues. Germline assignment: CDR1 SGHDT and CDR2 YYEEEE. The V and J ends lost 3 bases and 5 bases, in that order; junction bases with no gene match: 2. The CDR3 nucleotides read TGTGCCAGCAGCTACAGGGGGCTAAATGAAAAACTGTTTTTT. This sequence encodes CASSYRGLNEKLFF.

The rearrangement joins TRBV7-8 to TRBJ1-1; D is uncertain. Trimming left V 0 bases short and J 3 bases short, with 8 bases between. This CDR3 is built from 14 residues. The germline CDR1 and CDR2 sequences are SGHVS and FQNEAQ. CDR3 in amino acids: CASSLAFTDTEAFF. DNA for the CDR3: TGTGCCAGCAGCTTAGCGTTTACAGACACTGAAGCTTTCTTT.

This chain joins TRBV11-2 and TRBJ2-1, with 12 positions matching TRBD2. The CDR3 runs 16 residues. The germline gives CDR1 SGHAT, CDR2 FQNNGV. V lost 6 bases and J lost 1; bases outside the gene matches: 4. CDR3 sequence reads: CASRKLAGGSYNEQFF. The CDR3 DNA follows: TGTGCCAGCAGAAAACTAGCGGGGGGTTCCTACAATGAGCAGTTCTTC. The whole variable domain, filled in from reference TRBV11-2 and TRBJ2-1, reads EAGVAQSPRYKIIEKRQSVAFWCNPISGHATLYWYQQILGQGPKLLIQFQNNGVVDDSQLPKDRFSAERLKGVDSTLKIQPAKLEDSAVYLCASRKLAGGSYNEQFFGPGTRLTVL.

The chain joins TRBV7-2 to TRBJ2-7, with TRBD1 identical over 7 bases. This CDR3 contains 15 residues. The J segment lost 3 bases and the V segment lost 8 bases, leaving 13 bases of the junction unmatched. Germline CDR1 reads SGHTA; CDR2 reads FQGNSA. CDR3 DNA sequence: TGTGCCAGCTGCTGGACAGGCCTCGATAACTACGAGCAGTACTTC. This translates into CASCWTGLDNYEQYF.

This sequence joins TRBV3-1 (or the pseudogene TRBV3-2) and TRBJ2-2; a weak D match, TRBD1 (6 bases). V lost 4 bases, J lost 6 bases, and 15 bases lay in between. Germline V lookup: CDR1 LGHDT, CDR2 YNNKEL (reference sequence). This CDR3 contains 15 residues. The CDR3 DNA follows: TGTGCCAGCAGCCTGGGATGGGGGCCTGCCGGGGAGCTGTTTTTT. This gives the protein CASSLGWGPAGELFF.

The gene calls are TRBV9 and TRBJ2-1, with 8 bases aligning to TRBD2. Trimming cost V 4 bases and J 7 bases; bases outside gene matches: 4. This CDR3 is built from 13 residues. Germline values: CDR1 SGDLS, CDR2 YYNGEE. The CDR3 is CASSRTGGNEQFF. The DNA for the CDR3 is TGTGCCAGCAGCCGCACGGGGGGGAATGAGCAGTTCTTC. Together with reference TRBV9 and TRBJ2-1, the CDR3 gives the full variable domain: DSGVTQTPKHLITATGQRVTLRCSPRSGDLSVYWYQQSLDQGLQFLIQYYNGEERAKGNILERFSAQQFPDLHSELNLSSLELGDSALYFCASSRTGGNEQFFGPGTRLTVL.

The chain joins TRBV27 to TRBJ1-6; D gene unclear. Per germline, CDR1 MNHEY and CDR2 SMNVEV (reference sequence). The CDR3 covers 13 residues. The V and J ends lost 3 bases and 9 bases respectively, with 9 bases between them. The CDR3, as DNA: TGTGCCAGCAGTTTTGGAGTTGCTTCACCCCTCCACTTT. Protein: CASSFGVASPLHF.

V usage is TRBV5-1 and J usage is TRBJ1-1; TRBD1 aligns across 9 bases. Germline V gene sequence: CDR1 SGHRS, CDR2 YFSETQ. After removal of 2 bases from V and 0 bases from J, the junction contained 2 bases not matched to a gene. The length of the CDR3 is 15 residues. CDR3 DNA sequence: TGCGCCAGCAGCTTAGGGACAGGGCTGAACACTGAAGCTTTCTTT. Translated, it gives CASSLGTGLNTEAFF.

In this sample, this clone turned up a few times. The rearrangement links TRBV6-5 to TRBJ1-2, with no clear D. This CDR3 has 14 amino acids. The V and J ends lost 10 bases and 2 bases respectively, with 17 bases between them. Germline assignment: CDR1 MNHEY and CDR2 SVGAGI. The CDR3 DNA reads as TGTGCCACCCTTTATTTGACTCGAAACTATGGCTACACCTTC. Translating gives CATLYLTRNYGYTF.

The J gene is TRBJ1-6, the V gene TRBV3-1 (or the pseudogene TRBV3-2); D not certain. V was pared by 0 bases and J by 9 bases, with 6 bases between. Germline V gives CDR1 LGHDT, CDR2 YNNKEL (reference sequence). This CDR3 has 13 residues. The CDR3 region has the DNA TGTGCCAGCAGCCAAGATGGACTTTCACCCCTCCACTTT. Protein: CASSQDGLSPLHF.